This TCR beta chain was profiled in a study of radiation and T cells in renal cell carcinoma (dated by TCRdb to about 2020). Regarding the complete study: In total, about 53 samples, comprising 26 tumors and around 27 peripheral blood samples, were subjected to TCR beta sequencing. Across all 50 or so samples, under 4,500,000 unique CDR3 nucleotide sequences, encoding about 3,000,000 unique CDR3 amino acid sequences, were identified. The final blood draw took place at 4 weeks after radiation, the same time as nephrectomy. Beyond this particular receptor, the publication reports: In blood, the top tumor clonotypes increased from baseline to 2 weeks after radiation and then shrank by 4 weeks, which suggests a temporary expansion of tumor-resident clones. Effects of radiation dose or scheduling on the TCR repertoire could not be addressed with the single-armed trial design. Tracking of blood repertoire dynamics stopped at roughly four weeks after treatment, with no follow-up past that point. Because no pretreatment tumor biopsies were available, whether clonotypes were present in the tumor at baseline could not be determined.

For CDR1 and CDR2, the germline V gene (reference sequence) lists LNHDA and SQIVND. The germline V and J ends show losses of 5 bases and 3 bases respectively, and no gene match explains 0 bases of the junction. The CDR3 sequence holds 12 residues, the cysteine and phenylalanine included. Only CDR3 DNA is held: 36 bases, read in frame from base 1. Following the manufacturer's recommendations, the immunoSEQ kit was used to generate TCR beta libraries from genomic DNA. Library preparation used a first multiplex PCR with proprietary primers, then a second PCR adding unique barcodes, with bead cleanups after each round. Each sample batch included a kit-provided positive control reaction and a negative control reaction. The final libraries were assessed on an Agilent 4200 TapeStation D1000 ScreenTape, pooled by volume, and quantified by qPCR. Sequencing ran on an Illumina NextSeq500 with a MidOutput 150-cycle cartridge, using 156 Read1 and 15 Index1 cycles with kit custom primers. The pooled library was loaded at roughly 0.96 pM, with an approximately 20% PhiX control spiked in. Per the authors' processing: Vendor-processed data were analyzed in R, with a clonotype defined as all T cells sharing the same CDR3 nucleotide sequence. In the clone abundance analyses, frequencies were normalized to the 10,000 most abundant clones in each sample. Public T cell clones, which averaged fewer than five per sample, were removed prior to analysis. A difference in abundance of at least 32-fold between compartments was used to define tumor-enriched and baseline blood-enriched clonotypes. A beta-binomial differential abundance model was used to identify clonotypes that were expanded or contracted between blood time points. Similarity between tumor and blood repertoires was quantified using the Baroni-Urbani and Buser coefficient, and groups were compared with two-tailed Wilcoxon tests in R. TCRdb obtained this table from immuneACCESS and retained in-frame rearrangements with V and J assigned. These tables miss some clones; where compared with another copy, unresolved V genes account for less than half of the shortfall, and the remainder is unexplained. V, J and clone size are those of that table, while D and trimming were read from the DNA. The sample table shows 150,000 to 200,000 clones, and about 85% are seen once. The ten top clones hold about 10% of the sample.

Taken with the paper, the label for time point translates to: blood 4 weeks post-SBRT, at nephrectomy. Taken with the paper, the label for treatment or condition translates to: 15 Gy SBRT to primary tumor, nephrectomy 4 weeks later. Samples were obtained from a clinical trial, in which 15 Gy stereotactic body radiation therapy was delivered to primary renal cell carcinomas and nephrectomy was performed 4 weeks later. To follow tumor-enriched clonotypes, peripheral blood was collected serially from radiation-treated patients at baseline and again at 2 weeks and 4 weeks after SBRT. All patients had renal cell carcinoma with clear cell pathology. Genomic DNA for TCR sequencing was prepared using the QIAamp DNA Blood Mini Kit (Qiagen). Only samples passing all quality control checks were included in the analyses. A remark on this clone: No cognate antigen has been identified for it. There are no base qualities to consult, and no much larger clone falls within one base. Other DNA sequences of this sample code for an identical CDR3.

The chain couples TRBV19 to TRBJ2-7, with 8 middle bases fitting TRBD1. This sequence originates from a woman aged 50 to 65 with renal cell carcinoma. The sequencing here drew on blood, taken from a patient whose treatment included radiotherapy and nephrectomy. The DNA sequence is TGTGCCAGTAGTGGACAGGGCTACGAGCAGTACTTC. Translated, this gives CASSGQGYEQYF.